This TCR beta chain comes out of a study of cytomegalovirus exposure and HLA in healthy donors. Study information: The study placed approximately 81% of its approximately 430 genotyped donors in the Caucasian-associated ancestry cluster. General study points: Among CMV-associated TCR beta chains, most appeared HLA-restricted in a later analysis. Donors were assumed by presence/absence analyses to have roughly uniform sequencing depth.

A multiplex PCR was run with 60 Vbeta primers and 13 Jbeta primers. Sequenced by immunoSEQ multiplex PCR; TCRdb stores in-frame clones only, minus some. The table lists about 120,000 clones, around 79% of them singletons. This clone was counted once. Its antigen is not identified. The clonotype originates from a woman between 40 and 50 years old in good health and CMV-seronegative. Source material: PBMCs.

DNA of the CDR3: TGTGCCAGCAGTCGACAGGGGGCTGACTACGAGCAGTACTTC. Protein product: CASSRQGADYEQYF. The chain employs TRBV6-5 and TRBJ2-7; TRBD1 aligns across 10 bases. Looked up from germline, CDR1 is MNHEY and CDR2 is SVGAGI. This CDR3 is 14 amino acids long. The J segment lost 3 bases and the V segment lost 5 bases, leaving 4 bases of the junction unmatched.